A single T cell receptor beta chain is shown here with its context. Its antigen is unidentified. Use of 60 Vbeta and 13 Jbeta primers characterized the PCR. Under the authors' procedure: In a later analysis, the count reached 82 million or so unique TCR beta chains, with 9 million to 11 million shared. Only in-frame clones appear in the TCRdb table, and some are missing; sequencing was by immunoSEQ multiplex PCR. Clone size and the V and J calls come from that table; the DNA yielded D and trimming. Of 97,000 or so clones in the sample, roughly 9.4% were seen once. V dropped 7 bases and J dropped 3; count of bases not matched to a gene: 1. The CDR3 is 12 amino acids. Germline V gene sequence: CDR1 MNHEY, CDR2 SVGAGI. This sample is drawn from a study of cytomegalovirus exposure and HLA in healthy donors. Study-wide points: 16,951 TCR beta sequences were associated with HLA alleles at 0.05 false discovery rate in a later analysis. The later analysis indicated that the majority of CMV-associated TCR beta chains appeared HLA-restricted. Based on reports, TCR beta sequences accurately predicted HLA-A and HLA-B alleles for most subjects.

This clonotype was obtained from a man over 45 in good health and CMV-seropositive. The genes are TRBV6-5 and TRBJ2-7, with 9 bases aligning to TRBD1. The sequenced sample consisted of PBMCs. The CDR3, as DNA: TGTGCCAGCAACAGGGGGCTCTACGAGCAGTACTTC. It encodes CASNRGLYEQYF.